This T cell receptor (beta chain) was identified in a study of glioma-infiltrating T cells. CDR1 and CDR2 (germline): MNHNS, SASEGT. This CDR3 has 12 residues. V shed 10 bases and J shed 11 bases, with 18 bases lying between them. TCR alpha and beta CDR3 regions were amplified from RNA using iRepertoire nested multiplex PCR. Input was about 85-400 ng of tissue mRNA or PBMC total RNA. TCRdb re-derived calls from the multiplex PCR reads in MiXCR, one entry per CDR3 protein. The sample comprises 150,000 to 200,000 distinct CDR3 sequences, over 40% of which are singletons, and roughly 5.4% rests with the top ten. Study-wide findings and caveats: CDR3 overlap between tissue and blood was very small. Gliomas, especially low-grade, showed above-expected tissue-blood divergence; non-neoplastic patients showed below.

Comment on this clonotype: Its specificity is not known. Just one base apart from a much larger clone, this may be a read error.

The TCR sequence derives from a human donor with low-grade glioma or glioblastoma, undergoing nonglioma brain surgery, or in good health (not recorded which). The sequenced sample consisted of glioma tissue, nonneoplastic brain tissue, or PBMCs (not recorded which). The chain combines TRBV6-1 with TRBJ2-1; perhaps TRBD2 as D (6 bases). This chain's CDR3 is CAIGEGGNKQFF. DNA for the CDR3: TGTGCCATCGGCGAGGGAGGTAATAAGCAGTTCTTC.